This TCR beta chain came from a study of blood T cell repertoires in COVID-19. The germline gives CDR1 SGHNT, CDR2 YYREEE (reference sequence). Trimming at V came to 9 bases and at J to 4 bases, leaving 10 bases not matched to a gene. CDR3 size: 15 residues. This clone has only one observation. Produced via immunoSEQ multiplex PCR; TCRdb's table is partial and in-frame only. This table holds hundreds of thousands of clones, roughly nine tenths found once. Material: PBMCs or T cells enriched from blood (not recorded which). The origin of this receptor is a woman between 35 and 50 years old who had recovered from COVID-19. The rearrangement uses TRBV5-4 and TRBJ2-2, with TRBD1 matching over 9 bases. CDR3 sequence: CATNSWTGATGELFF. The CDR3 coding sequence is TGTGCCACCAATAGTTGGACAGGGGCCACCGGGGAGCTGTTTTTT.